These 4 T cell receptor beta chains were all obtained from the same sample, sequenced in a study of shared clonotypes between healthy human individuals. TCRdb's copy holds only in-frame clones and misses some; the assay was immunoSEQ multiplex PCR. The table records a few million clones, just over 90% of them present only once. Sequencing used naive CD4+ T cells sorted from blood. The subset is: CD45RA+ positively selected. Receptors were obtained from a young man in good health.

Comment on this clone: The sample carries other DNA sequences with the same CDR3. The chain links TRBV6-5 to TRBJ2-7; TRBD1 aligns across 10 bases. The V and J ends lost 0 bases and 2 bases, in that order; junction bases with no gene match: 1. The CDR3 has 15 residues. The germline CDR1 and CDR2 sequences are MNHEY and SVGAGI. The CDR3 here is CASSYSDRGTYEQYF. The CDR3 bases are TGTGCCAGCAGTTACTCGGACAGGGGGACCTACGAGCAGTACTTC.

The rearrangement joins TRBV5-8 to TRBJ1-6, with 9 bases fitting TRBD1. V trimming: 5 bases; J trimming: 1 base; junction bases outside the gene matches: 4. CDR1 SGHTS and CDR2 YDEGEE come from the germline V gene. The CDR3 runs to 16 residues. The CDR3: CASRGQGNSYNSPLHF. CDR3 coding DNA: TGTGCCAGCAGGGGACAGGGTAATTCCTATAATTCACCCCTCCACTTT.

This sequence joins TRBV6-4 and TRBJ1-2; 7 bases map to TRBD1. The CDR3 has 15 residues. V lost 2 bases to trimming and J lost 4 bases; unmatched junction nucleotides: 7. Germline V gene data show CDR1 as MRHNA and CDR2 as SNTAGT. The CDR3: CASSDPTGISYGYTF. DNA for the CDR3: TGTGCCAGCAGTGACCCGACAGGGATTTCCTATGGCTACACCTTC.

The CDR3 bases are TGTGCCAGCTCACCCCGGGCACTCACCACAGATACGCAGTATTTT. This translates into CASSPRALTTDTQYF. The rearrangement joins TRBV18 to TRBJ2-3; D call uncertain. The CDR3 runs 15 residues. Trimming left V 3 bases short and J 2 bases short, with 12 bases between. Per germline, CDR1 KGHSH and CDR2 LQKENI.